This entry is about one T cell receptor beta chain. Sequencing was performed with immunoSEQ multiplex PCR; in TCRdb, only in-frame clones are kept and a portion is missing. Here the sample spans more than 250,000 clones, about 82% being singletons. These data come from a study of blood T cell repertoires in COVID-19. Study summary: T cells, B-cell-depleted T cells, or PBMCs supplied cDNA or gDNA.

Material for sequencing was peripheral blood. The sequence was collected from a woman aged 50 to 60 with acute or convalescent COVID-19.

For the CDR3, the DNA is TGTGCCAGCAGCATGGGACTAGCGGGAGAAGGTAATGAGCAGTTCTTC. Translated, it gives CASSMGLAGEGNEQFF. V and J are TRBV7-9 and TRBJ2-1; 14 bases match TRBD2. V shed 5 bases, J shed 7 bases, and the junction held 7 bases outside the gene matches. The CDR3 covers 16 residues. CDR1 and CDR2 from the germline V gene are SEHNR and FQNEAQ (reference sequence). Filled out from reference TRBV7-9 and TRBJ2-1, the complete variable domain reads DTGVSQNPRHKITKRGQNVTFRCDPISEHNRLYWYRQTLGQGPEFLTYFQNEAQLEKSRLLSDRFSAERPKGSFSTLEIQRTEQGDSAMYLCASSMGLAGEGNEQFFGPGTRLTVL.